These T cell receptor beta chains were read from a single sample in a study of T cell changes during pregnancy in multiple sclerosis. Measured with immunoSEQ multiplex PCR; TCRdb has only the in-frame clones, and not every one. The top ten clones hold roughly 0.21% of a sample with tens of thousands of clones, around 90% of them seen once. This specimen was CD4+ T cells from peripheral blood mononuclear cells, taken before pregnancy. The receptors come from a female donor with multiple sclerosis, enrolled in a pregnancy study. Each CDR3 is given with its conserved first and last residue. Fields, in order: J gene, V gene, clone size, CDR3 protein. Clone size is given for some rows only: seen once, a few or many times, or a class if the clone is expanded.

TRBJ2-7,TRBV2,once,CASNGVRGYEQYF
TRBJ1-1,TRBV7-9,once,CASSWKRFSSGDTEAFF
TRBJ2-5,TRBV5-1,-,CASSLEGTLRQETQYF
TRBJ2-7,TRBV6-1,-,CASSEASTSYEQYF
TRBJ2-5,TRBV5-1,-,CASSLPSGSGETQYF
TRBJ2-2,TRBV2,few,CASSTRTGNTGELFF
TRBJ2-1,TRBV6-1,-,CASRGASYNEQFF
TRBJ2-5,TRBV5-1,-,CASSLELAGQETQYF
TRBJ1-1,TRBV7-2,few,CASSQQGARNEAFF
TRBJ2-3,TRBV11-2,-,CASSLGTSTDTQYF
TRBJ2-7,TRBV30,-,CAWSQILIAGGKDEQYF
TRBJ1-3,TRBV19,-,CASSSTGGSGNTIYF